What follows are 2 T cell receptor beta chains derived from one specimen sequenced in a study of regulatory T cells in long-lasting Graves disease. The time point: newly diagnosed GD, antithyroid drugs for less than 3 months. PBMC-derived RNA was used for the TCR library. Sequencing libraries for TCR beta were prepared with iRepertoire HTBI primers and Arm-PCR of CDR3 regions. Via MiXCR, TCRdb re-called the multiplex PCR reads, giving one row per CDR3 protein. The sample holds about 330,000 distinct CDR3 sequences, 15% to 20% seen once. A further study also used this sample, focusing on T cells in Graves' hyperthyroidism and ophthalmopathy.

The source was peripheral blood mononuclear cells (PBMCs), collected at new diagnosis, from a patient treated with antithyroid drugs. These TCRs come from a woman aged 18-35 years with Graves disease.

This clonotype was seen a handful of times. The chain joins TRBV30 to TRBJ1-2, with 7 bases fitting TRBD1. This CDR3 has 12 amino acids. Germline trimming cut 3 bases from V and 4 bases from J; bases unmatched to any gene: 2. Germline V gene sequence: CDR1 GTSNPN, CDR2 SVGIG (reference sequence). The CDR3 protein is CAWRTGSYGYTF. CDR3 bases: TGTGCCTGGAGGACAGGGTCCTATGGCTACACCTTC. The whole variable domain, remainder taken from reference TRBV30 and TRBJ1-2, is SQTIHQWPATLVQPVGSPLSLECTVEGTSNPNLYWYRQAAGRGLQLLFYSVGIGQISSEVPQNLSASRPQDRQFILSSKKLLLSDSGFYLCAWRTGSYGYTFGSGTRLTVV.

This rearrangement joins TRBV19 to TRBJ2-1, with no clear D. Germline-derived CDR1 and CDR2 are LNHDA and SQIVND (reference sequence). V was clipped by 4 bases and J by 1 base, with 8 bases between them. This CDR3 has 14 residues. The CDR3 reads CASSNGVSYNEQFF. The CDR3 nucleotides read TGTGCCAGTAGTAATGGAGTATCCTACAATGAGCAGTTCTTC.